The sequence of this T cell receptor beta chain was determined in a study of CD8 T cells in ankylosing spondylitis (dated by TCRdb to 2017 to 2019). Study-wide context: The study set out to find disease-linked TCR variants by profiling T cell receptor beta repertoires in ankylosing spondylitis patients and healthy donors. Peripheral blood samples were taken, and synovial fluid was additionally collected from ankylosing spondylitis patients. The full study cohort was made up of roughly 25 ankylosing spondylitis patients and 108 healthy donors.

This clonotype was seen many times. Its antigen target is currently unknown. Qualities for individual bases were not recorded, and no much larger clone is one base off. TCRdb lists the instrument as Illumina HiSeq 2500. Quantitative 5'-RACE with molecular barcodes was used to prepare TCR beta libraries. For the original study's pipeline: A new computational method based on a probabilistic model of VDJ rearrangement was used to identify disease-linked TCR variants. The public sequencing data were trimmed at Q25 with fastp and processed into clonotypes with MiXCR by TCRdb, which kept only in-frame beta chains. Under each unique CDR3 protein, matching rows form one entry showing the most common genes and DNA. None of the V and J calls come from the authors' own analysis; TCRdb made them. This sample has more than 400,000 distinct CDR3 sequences in its table, and roughly 5.3% of those were observed once. The ten largest account for roughly 3.5% of the sample.

Trimming removed 0 bases from V and 8 bases from J, leaving 13 bases between the germline ends. CDR1 and CDR2, looked up from the germline V gene, are SQVTM and ANQGSEA. There are 14 amino acids in the CDR3, from cysteine to phenylalanine inclusive. Only the CDR3 region is kept as DNA, spanning 42 bases read in frame from base 1. Overall results and qualifications from the work: Blood from ankylosing spondylitis patients appeared to be characterized by a TCR beta motif made up of 8 or 9 highly homologous amino acid variants. Significant enrichment of the disease-linked clones was reported in matched synovial fluid samples from ankylosing spondylitis patients. Some of the motif variants had been reported before in the synovial fluid and blood of reactive arthritis patients, a finding that suggests common disease-initiation mechanisms. In peripheral blood, the disease-linked clones were found at relatively low frequencies and had a CD8+ phenotype.

This chain joins TRBV29-1 to TRBJ2-2, with no reliable assignment of the D segment. This receptor was identified in a male donor with ankylosing spondylitis. The sequencing input was blood, either unsorted or a sorted T cell fraction (not recorded which). In nucleotide form, the sequence is TGCAGCGTTGAAGACTCGCCCGGGCAGGGGGAGCTGTTTTTT. It specifies CSVEDSPGQGELFF.